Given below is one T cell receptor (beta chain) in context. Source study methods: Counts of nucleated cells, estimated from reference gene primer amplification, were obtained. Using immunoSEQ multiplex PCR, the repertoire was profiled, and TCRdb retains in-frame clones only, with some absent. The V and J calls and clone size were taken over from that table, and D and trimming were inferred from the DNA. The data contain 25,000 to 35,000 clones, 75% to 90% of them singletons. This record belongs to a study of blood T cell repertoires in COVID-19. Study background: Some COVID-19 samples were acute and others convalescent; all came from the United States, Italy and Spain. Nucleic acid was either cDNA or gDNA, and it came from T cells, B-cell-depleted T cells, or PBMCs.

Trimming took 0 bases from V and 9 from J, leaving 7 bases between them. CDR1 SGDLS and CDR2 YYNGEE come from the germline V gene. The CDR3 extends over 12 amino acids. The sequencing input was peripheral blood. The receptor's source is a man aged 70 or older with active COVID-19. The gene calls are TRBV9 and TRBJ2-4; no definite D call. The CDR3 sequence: CASSVGPGIQYF. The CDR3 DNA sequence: TGTGCCAGCAGCGTAGGGCCTGGCATTCAGTACTTC. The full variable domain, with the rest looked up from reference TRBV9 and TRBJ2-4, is DSGVTQTPKHLITATGQRVTLRCSPRSGDLSVYWYQQSLDQGLQFLIQYYNGEERAKGNILERFSAQQFPDLHSELNLSSLELGDSALYFCASSVGPGIQYFGAGTRLSVL.